The 22 T cell receptor beta chains in this list originate from one sample, sequenced in a study of blood T cell repertoires in COVID-19. Here immunoSEQ multiplex PCR was the method, and the copy in TCRdb shows in-frame clones only, minus some. The sample consists of some 260,000 clones, about 70% of them appearing once. The material sequenced was peripheral blood. Every receptor here comes from an elderly woman with acute or convalescent COVID-19.

This clone appeared many times. The chain links TRBV3-1 (or the pseudogene TRBV3-2) to TRBJ1-1, with D possibly TRBD1 on 6 matching bases. Trimming removed 1 base from V and 10 bases from J, with 10 bases in between. Looked up from germline, CDR1 is LGHDT and CDR2 is YNNKEL (reference sequence). The CDR3 extends over 12 amino acids. The CDR3 is CASSQGRGGAFF. The CDR3, as DNA: TGTGCCAGCAGCCAAGGGAGGGGGGGAGCTTTCTTT.

Only a few counts were recorded for this clone. The rearrangement links TRBV7-8 to TRBJ2-3; D not certain. The CDR3 loop spans 14 amino acids. Germline loops: CDR1 SGHVS, CDR2 FQNEAQ. Trimming cost V 1 base and J 2 bases, with 7 bases left between them. The CDR3 here is CASSLGASTDTQYF. The DNA of the CDR3 is TGTGCCAGCAGCTTAGGAGCGTCCACAGATACGCAGTATTTT.

The J gene is TRBJ1-2, the V gene TRBV3-1 (or the pseudogene TRBV3-2); 9 bases match TRBD1. Germline CDR1 and CDR2: LGHDT and YNNKEL (reference sequence). Losses at the gene ends were 6 bases for V and 8 bases for J; bases not matched to a gene: 22. The CDR3 spans 18 residues. CDR3 in amino acids: CASSLTGTGTSGIWGYTF. The CDR3 nucleotides read TGTGCCAGCAGTCTTACCGGGACAGGGACGTCGGGGATTTGGGGCTACACCTTC.

The chain links TRBV6-5 to TRBJ2-3, with D possibly being TRBD2 (6 bases). Germline V lookup: CDR1 MNHEY, CDR2 SVGAGI. The CDR3 length is 15 residues. Trimming removed 8 bases at V and 0 bases at J, with 15 bases between. The CDR3: CASGGRTESTDTQYF. CDR3 sequence (DNA): TGTGCCAGCGGGGGGAGGACGGAGAGCACAGATACGCAGTATTTT.

This clone was observed a few times. V is TRBV19 and J is TRBJ1-1, with D maybe TRBD1 (5 bases). Looked up from germline, CDR1 is LNHDA and CDR2 is SQIVND (reference sequence). CDR3 size: 15 residues. The ends were cut back, 3 bases at V and 1 base at J, with 12 bases in the middle. The CDR3 here is CASSIIPGGNTEAFF. In DNA form, the CDR3 reads TGTGCCAGTAGTATCATTCCCGGGGGGAACACTGAAGCTTTCTTT. The entire variable domain, with the rest obtained from reference TRBV19 and TRBJ1-1, is as follows: DGGITQSPKYLFRKEGQNVTLSCEQNLNHDAMYWYRQDPGQGLRLIYYSQIVNDFQKGDIAEGYSVSREKKESFPLTVTSAQKNPTAFYLCASSIIPGGNTEAFFGQGTRLTVV.

The gene calls are TRBV4-1 and TRBJ1-6; weak D call: TRBD1 (6 bases). The CDR3 has 14 residues. Germline CDR1 and CDR2: MGHRA and YSYEKL. With 4 bases removed from V and 7 bases from J, the gap between germline ends came to 11 bases. CDR3 in DNA: TGCGCCAGCAGCCCCTTGGACAGAAATTCACCCCTCCACTTT. Protein: CASSPLDRNSPLHF.

V usage is TRBV6-5 and J usage is TRBJ2-1, with D unclear. CDR1 and CDR2 (germline): MNHEY, SVGAGI. The CDR3 is made up of 14 amino acids. V lost 5 bases to trimming and J lost 0 bases, with 8 bases between them. The DNA for the CDR3 is TGTGCCAGCAGTCCTACTCGCTCCTACAATGAGCAGTTCTTC. It yields the protein CASSPTRSYNEQFF.

Concerning this clone itself: Other DNA sequences within the sample encode an identical CDR3. The rearrangement links TRBV14 to TRBJ1-6; 7 bases agree with TRBD1. The ends lost 3 bases at V and 7 bases at J; junction bases unmatched: 3. CDR1 is SGHDN and CDR2 is FVKESK in the germline V gene. The CDR3 extends over 14 amino acids. The CDR3 here is CASSQETGNSPLHF. CDR3 in DNA: TGTGCCAGCAGCCAGGAGACAGGGAATTCACCCCTCCACTTT.

The chain carries TRBV5-4 and TRBJ1-1; perhaps TRBD1 as D (5 bases). Germline V gene data show CDR1 as SGHNT and CDR2 as YYREEE (reference sequence). The CDR3 extends over 15 amino acids. The V gene lost 2 bases and the J gene lost 1 base, with 12 bases spanning the gap. CDR3 nucleotides: TGTGCCAGCAGCTTACGTACAGGATCGAACACTGAAGCTTTCTTT. Protein product: CASSLRTGSNTEAFF.

This clone was seen a handful of times. Other DNA sequences in the sample encode the same CDR3. The chain recombines TRBV27 with TRBJ1-5; TRBD1 agrees at 7 bases. V was pared by 2 bases and J by 6 bases, with 4 bases of the junction left unmatched. Germline V gene lookup returns CDR1 MNHEY and CDR2 SMNVEV (reference sequence). The CDR3 runs 14 residues. Here the CDR3 DNA reads TGTGCCAGCAGTTTAAGAGGGGGCGGTCAGCCCCAGCATTTT. Protein: CASSLRGGGQPQHF.

The rearrangement joins TRBV4-2 to TRBJ1-6; 7 bases map to TRBD1. The V and J ends lost 3 bases and 8 bases, in that order; junction bases with no gene match: 10. The germline V gene encodes CDR1 LGHNA and CDR2 YNFKEQ. This CDR3 region has 16 residues. The CDR3 DNA is TGTGCCAGCAGCCAGACGGGAGGGGGCGTCGATTCACCCCTCCACTTT. It encodes CASSQTGGGVDSPLHF.

The J gene is TRBJ2-1, the V gene TRBV15; 10 bases map to TRBD1. With V trimmed by 7 bases and J by 6 bases, 6 bases remained unmatched. This CDR3 spans 14 amino acids. CDR1 is LNHNV, CDR2 YYDKDF, per germline (reference sequence). CDR3 nucleotide sequence: TGTGCCACCACCAACGACAGGGGGCTCAATGAGCAGTTCTTC. Amino acids: CATTNDRGLNEQFF.

This clone came up once. The chain couples TRBV19 to TRBJ2-1; 12 bases align to TRBD2. Germline V CDR1 and CDR2: LNHDA, SQIVND (reference sequence). Losses at the gene ends were 5 bases for V and 10 bases for J; bases not matched to a gene: 12. The CDR3 totals 16 residues. The CDR3 region is CASSGLAGGPRGEQFF. CDR3 in DNA: TGTGCCAGTAGTGGCCTAGCGGGAGGGCCGAGGGGCGAGCAGTTCTTC.

The chain couples TRBV4-2 to TRBJ1-2; the match to TRBD1 covers 8 bases. The V gene's germline CDR1 is LGHNA and CDR2 YNFKEQ. The V and J ends lost 4 bases and 8 bases, in that order; junction bases with no gene match: 6. The CDR3 is made up of 13 amino acids. This CDR3 is CASSRQGLSGYTF. Here the CDR3 DNA reads TGTGCCAGCAGCCGACAGGGGTTGAGCGGCTACACCTTC.

This chain's CDR3 is CASSETADRRETQYF. The CDR3 DNA reads as TGTGCCAGCAGTGAAACTGCGGACAGGCGGGAGACCCAGTACTTC. V and J are TRBV6-1 and TRBJ2-5; 7 nucleotides align to TRBD1. The CDR3 is 15 amino acids. The trim removed 2 bases at V and 5 bases at J, leaving 8 bases unmatched. Germline V gene data show CDR1 as MNHNS and CDR2 as SASEGT.

V and J are TRBV18 and TRBJ1-4, with 7 bases aligning to TRBD1. V lost 5 bases, J lost 6 bases, and 3 bases stayed unmatched. CDR3 length: 13 amino acids. In germline, CDR1 is KGHSH, CDR2 LQKENI. The CDR3 sequence is CASSRDRHEKLFF. DNA for the CDR3: TGTGCCAGCTCAAGGGACAGACATGAAAAACTGTTTTTT.

This clone was recorded a few times. The chain uses TRBV2 and TRBJ1-5; the D gene is possibly TRBD1 (5 bases). This CDR3 region has 14 residues. The germline CDR1 and CDR2 sequences are SNHLY and FYNNEI. V was cut by 0 bases and J by 7 bases, with 10 bases left in between. The chain's CDR3 is CASSEAGGGQPQHF. CDR3 DNA: TGTGCCAGCAGTGAAGCCGGGGGTGGACAGCCCCAGCATTTT.

The chain combines TRBV12-5 with TRBJ2-7, with 9 bases aligning to TRBD1. Germline assignment: CDR1 LGHNT and CDR2 FRNRAP. The CDR3 has 14 amino acids. V dropped 7 bases and J dropped 2; count of bases not matched to a gene: 6. The CDR3, as DNA: TGTGCTAGTGTTCGAGGACAGGGGACCTACGAGCAGTACTTC. It yields the protein CASVRGQGTYEQYF. Complete variable domain (other parts from reference TRBV12-5 and TRBJ2-7): DARVTQTPRHKVTEMGQEVTMRCQPILGHNTVFWYRQTMMQGLELLAYFRNRAPLDDSGMPKDRFSAEMPDATLATLKIQPSEPRDSAVYFCASVRGQGTYEQYFGPGTRLTVT.

The table lists this clone with a count of one. V gene TRBV27 combines with J gene TRBJ2-7; TRBD1 matches 7 bases. The ends lost 4 bases at V and 5 bases at J; junction bases unmatched: 17. The germline V gene encodes CDR1 MNHEY and CDR2 SMNVEV (reference sequence). The CDR3 contains 17 residues. Written as DNA, the CDR3 is TGTGCCAGCAGTTCCTCCTCACTCGACAGGGTCGGGCACGAGCAGTACTTC. Protein sequence: CASSSSSLDRVGHEQYF.

The chain has TRBV11-2 and TRBJ2-7, with 9 bases that match TRBD1. CDR1 and CDR2 (germline): SGHAT, FQNNGV. The CDR3 loop spans 14 amino acids. With V trimmed by 5 bases and J by 2 bases, 4 bases remained unmatched. CDR3 in amino acids: CASSTGTGTYEQYF. CDR3 DNA sequence: TGTGCCAGCAGCACCGGGACAGGGACCTACGAGCAGTACTTC.

Only a few counts were recorded for this clone. The J gene is TRBJ2-2, the V gene TRBV27, with D possibly matching TRBD2 (6 bases). From germline, CDR1 is MNHEY and CDR2 SMNVEV (reference sequence). V lost 6 bases, J lost 5 bases, and 13 bases lay in between. This CDR3 region has 14 residues. This chain's CDR3 is CASRKGGGTGELFF. The CDR3, as DNA: TGTGCCAGCAGAAAAGGTGGGGGGACCGGGGAGCTGTTTTTT.

This clone was detected only once. The chain uses TRBV7-6 and TRBJ2-2; 8 bases are shared with TRBD2. Germline V gives CDR1 SGHVS, CDR2 FNYEAQ. After removal of 3 bases from V and 7 bases from J, the junction contained 7 bases not matched to a gene. There are 15 residues in the CDR3. The CDR3: CASSLISGMGGELFF. As DNA, the CDR3 is TGTGCCAGCAGCTTGATTAGCGGGATGGGCGGGGAGCTGTTTTTT.